Each of the 27 T cell receptor beta chains below was sequenced from the same sample in a study of shared clonotypes between healthy human individuals. The method was immunoSEQ multiplex PCR; TCRdb's version includes in-frame clones alone and lacks a portion of them. The sample includes around 2,000,000 clones, roughly 95% of them seen just once. Sequencing was done on a sample of naive CD4+ T cells sorted from blood. Specified subset: CD45RA+ positively selected. The receptors were gathered from a man aged 18 to 35 in good health.

The rearrangement uses TRBV2 and TRBJ2-1; possibly TRBD2 for D (5 bases). CDR1 and CDR2 (germline): SNHLY, FYNNEI. The V end was cut by 0 bases, the J end by 6 bases, with 9 bases between. This CDR3 contains 14 residues. The CDR3 sequence is CASSEAETSNEQFF. CDR3 nucleotides: TGTGCCAGCAGTGAAGCTGAAACTAGCAATGAGCAGTTCTTC.

This chain connects TRBV6-6 to TRBJ2-5; D is perhaps TRBD2 (5 bases). The V end lost 6 bases, the J end lost 2 bases, and 16 bases lay between the germline ends. Germline CDR1 and CDR2: MNHNY and SVGAGI (reference sequence). The CDR3 is 15 residues long. CDR3 region: CASRGVSGLQETQYF. CDR3 coding DNA: TGTGCCAGCAGGGGAGTTTCAGGCCTTCAAGAGACCCAGTACTTC.

This CDR3 is CASSSPDLSSGNTIYF. As DNA, the CDR3 is TGCGCCAGCAGCTCCCCTGACCTGAGCTCTGGAAACACCATATATTTT. V and J are TRBV5-1 and TRBJ1-3; the D is unclear. V was clipped by 3 bases and J by 0 bases, with 13 bases between them. Germline V CDR1 and CDR2: SGHRS, YFSETQ. The CDR3 contains 16 residues.

The V gene is TRBV30, the J gene TRBJ2-1; D is unclear. Trimming removed 3 bases from V and 0 bases from J, with 12 bases in between. Germline CDR1 reads GTSNPN; CDR2 reads SVGIG (reference sequence). The CDR3 loop spans 15 amino acids. The CDR3 sequence: CAWSQTLSSYNEQFF. In DNA, the CDR3 is TGTGCCTGGAGCCAGACTCTGTCCTCCTACAATGAGCAGTTCTTC.

Regarding this clone: A read error may explain this, as a much larger clone is one base away. This chain uses TRBV6-1 with TRBJ1-1; weak D call: TRBD1 (5 bases). The germline V and J ends were trimmed by 6 bases and 0 bases, with 8 bases remaining between them. The CDR3 is made up of 13 amino acids. Looked up from germline, CDR1 is MNHNS and CDR2 is SASEGT. The CDR3 bases are TGTGCCAGCAGCCTCAGGGTGAACACTGAAGCTTTCTTT. Translation: CASSLRVNTEAFF.

This chain uses TRBV7-2 with TRBJ1-2, with D possibly matching TRBD1 (5 bases). CDR3 length: 14 residues. V was shortened by 2 bases and J by 6 bases, with 13 bases between the two germline ends. Germline CDR1 is SGHTA and CDR2 is FQGNSA. This chain's CDR3 is CASSLNRQGNGYTF. CDR3 in DNA: TGTGCCAGCAGCTTAAACCGGCAGGGAAATGGCTACACCTTC. Variable domain in full (rest from reference TRBV7-2 and TRBJ1-2): GAGVSQSPSNKVTEKGKDVELRCDPISGHTALYWYRQSLGQGLEFLIYFQGNSAPDKSGLPSDRFSAERTGGSVSTLTIQRTQQEDSAVYLCASSLNRQGNGYTFGSGTRLTVV.

The chain combines TRBV6-1 with TRBJ2-2; D uncertain. The V gene lost 6 bases and the J gene lost 1 base, with 12 bases spanning the gap. Germline CDR1 and CDR2: MNHNS and SASEGT. This CDR3 has 15 residues. The CDR3 sequence: CASRIDAQNTGELFF. The CDR3 coding sequence is TGTGCCAGCAGGATCGACGCTCAGAACACCGGGGAGCTGTTTTTT.

In regard to this clone: The same CDR3 also results from other DNA sequences found in this sample. V and J are TRBV6-5 and TRBJ2-7; 11 bases line up with TRBD1. Germline CDR1 is MNHEY and CDR2 is SVGAGI. The CDR3 is 15 amino acids. The V and J ends lost 2 bases and 4 bases, in that order; junction bases with no gene match: 4. CDR3 loop: CASSYRDRGLYEQYF. The DNA of the CDR3 is TGTGCCAGCAGTTACCGGGACAGGGGGTTGTACGAGCAGTACTTC.

A word on this clone: It is unclear where the CDR3 begins or ends on the DNA, so no DNA is shown, and the CDR3 is as TCRdb lists it. The rearrangement uses TRBV21-1 and TRBJ1-2; the DNA was not compared with TRBD1, the D call given in the table. TRBV21-1 is a recognized pseudogene. A total of 14 residues make up the CDR3, ends included. CDR3 sequence: CASFGQGANYGYTF.

This chain connects TRBV25-1 to TRBJ2-1, with D perhaps TRBD2 (6 bases). There are 16 residues in the CDR3. The V end lost 7 bases, the J end lost 2 bases, and 18 bases lay between the germline ends. Germline loops: CDR1 MGHDK, CDR2 SYGVNS. The CDR3 DNA is TGTGCCAGCAATACTAAAGATACGGGAGCCTACAATGAGCAGTTCTTC. This translates into CASNTKDTGAYNEQFF.

V is TRBV6-5 and J is TRBJ2-6, with 7 bases fitting TRBD1. The J segment lost 4 bases and the V segment lost 7 bases, leaving 7 bases of the junction unmatched. This CDR3 is 15 amino acids long. The germline V gene encodes CDR1 MNHEY and CDR2 SVGAGI. Written as DNA, the CDR3 is TGTGCCAGCACCTTGACAGGGACCGGGGCCAACGTCCTGACTTTC. The encoded protein is CASTLTGTGANVLTF.

The rearrangement uses TRBV9 and TRBJ2-5; tentatively, D is TRBD1 (6 bases). Germline V CDR1 and CDR2: SGDLS, YYNGEE. The CDR3 has 15 residues. Trimming cost V 3 bases and J 0 bases, with 12 bases left between them. The CDR3 nucleotides read TGTGCCAGCAGCGCCCCAGGGGTTTACCAAGAGACCCAGTACTTC. Its translation is CASSAPGVYQETQYF.

The rearrangement joins TRBV2 to TRBJ1-1, with D hard to call. Germline V gene sequence: CDR1 SNHLY, CDR2 FYNNEI. V was shortened by 6 bases and J by 8 bases, with 16 bases between the two germline ends. CDR3 length: 13 amino acids. As DNA, the CDR3 is TGTGCCAGCAGCTCAACAGTGTTCGCCGAAGCTTTCTTT. This sequence encodes CASSSTVFAEAFF.

This clone came up a few times. This rearrangement joins TRBV10-3 to TRBJ2-2; the match to TRBD1 covers 8 bases. Trimming at V came to 4 bases and at J to 0 bases, leaving 1 base not matched to a gene. Germline-derived CDR1 and CDR2 are ENHRY and SYGVKD. This CDR3 has 15 residues. The CDR3 spells CAISGGQANTGELFF. CDR3 bases: TGTGCCATCAGTGGGGGACAGGCGAACACCGGGGAGCTGTTTTTT.

This chain uses TRBV6-1 with TRBJ2-1; 10 bases are shared with TRBD1. The V gene's germline CDR1 is MNHNS and CDR2 SASEGT. V trimming: 6 bases; J trimming: 9 bases; junction bases outside the gene matches: 8. The CDR3 runs to 14 residues. Here the CDR3 DNA reads TGTGCCAGCAGGTGGGGACAGGGGAGGGGTGAGCAGTTCTTC. It codes for CASRWGQGRGEQFF.

This clone was seen once. The genes are TRBV2 and TRBJ2-5; D possibly uses TRBD1 or TRBD2 (5 bases each). Deletions cut 5 bases from V and 4 bases from J, with 17 bases between. The CDR3 runs to 15 residues. Germline loops: CDR1 SNHLY, CDR2 FYNNEI. DNA of the CDR3: TGTGCCAGCAGTTCCGGGATGCCAAGGGGAGAGACCCAGTACTTC. Residues: CASSSGMPRGETQYF.

This chain joins TRBV7-8 and TRBJ1-2; 7 nucleotides match TRBD1. The V and J ends lost 4 bases and 4 bases, in that order; junction bases with no gene match: 3. CDR1 is SGHVS, CDR2 FQNEAQ, per germline. This CDR3 spans 13 amino acids. The CDR3 sequence is CASSSTGIYGYTF. CDR3 DNA: TGTGCCAGCAGCTCGACAGGGATCTATGGCTACACCTTC. The entire variable domain, with the rest obtained from reference TRBV7-8 and TRBJ1-2, is as follows: GAGVSQSPRYKVAKRGQDVALRCDPISGHVSLFWYQQALGQGPEFLTYFQNEAQLDKSGLPSDRFFAERPEGSVSTLKIQRTQQEDSAVYLCASSSTGIYGYTFGSGTRLTVV.

V and J are TRBV6-1 and TRBJ1-2; 7 bases align to TRBD1. The CDR3 consists of 14 residues. Unmatched junction bases numbered 3, after V lost 2 bases and J lost 3 bases. The germline CDR1 and CDR2 sequences are MNHNS and SASEGT. CDR3 coding DNA: TGTGCCAGCAGTGAATACACAGGGGACTATGGCTACACCTTC. As protein: CASSEYTGDYGYTF.

This rearrangement joins TRBV29-1 to TRBJ1-2; a possible D gene is TRBD1 (6 bases). The CDR3 runs to 14 residues. The V and J ends lost 1 base and 5 bases respectively, with 14 bases between them. The V gene's germline CDR1 is SQVTM and CDR2 ANQGSEA. CDR3 coding DNA: TGCAGCGTTGAAGCCAGGGGTCTTTATTATGGCTACACCTTC. This codes for CSVEARGLYYGYTF.

This chain uses TRBV7-2 with TRBJ2-3; D might be TRBD2 (7 bases). CDR3 length equals 16 residues. Per germline, CDR1 SGHTA and CDR2 FQGNSA. V was trimmed by 0 bases and J by 3 bases, leaving 13 bases between them. As DNA, the CDR3 is TGTGCCAGCAGCTTAGCGGGGGCGGGAGAGACAGATACGCAGTATTTT. This codes for CASSLAGAGETDTQYF.

V gene TRBV10-3 combines with J gene TRBJ2-7; 11 nucleotides align to TRBD2. This CDR3 is 16 amino acids long. CDR1 is ENHRY and CDR2 is SYGVKD in the germline V gene. The V and J ends lost 4 bases and 6 bases, in that order; junction bases with no gene match: 11. The CDR3 nucleotides read TGTGCCATCAGTGTCACTAGCGGGAGCTCTGGTGGCGAGCAGTACTTC. Its protein product is CAISVTSGSSGGEQYF.

On this clone: One end of the junction varies from germline; a read error may be responsible. The chain combines TRBV7-7 with TRBJ2-5; 13 bases line up with TRBD2. The CDR3 is 16 amino acids. Germline CDR1 is SSHAT and CDR2 is FNYEAQ (reference sequence). This chain's CDR3 is CASSPRLAGGDETQYF. DNA for the CDR3: TGTGCTAGCAGTCCGCGACTAGCGGGAGGTGACGAGACCCAGTACTTC.

The chain is built from TRBV7-2 and TRBJ2-7; tentatively, D is TRBD1 or TRBD2 (5 bases each). This CDR3 has 17 amino acids. Trimming pared 0 bases from V and 6 bases from J, leaving 21 bases between. Germline CDR1 and CDR2: SGHTA and FQGNSA. The CDR3 region has the DNA TGTGCCAGCAGCTTAGCGGCCGGACAAATGAGGGTCGCCGAGCAGTACTTC. Translating gives CASSLAAGQMRVAEQYF.

This clone is a singleton in its sample. The chain has TRBV6-5 and TRBJ1-3, with D perhaps matching TRBD1 (5 bases). The CDR3 loop spans 15 amino acids. Germline V gives CDR1 MNHEY, CDR2 SVGAGI. Trimming removed 7 bases from V and 0 bases from J, with 13 bases in between. Here the CDR3 reads CASTRGGFSGNTIYF. In DNA form, the CDR3 reads TGTGCCAGCACACGGGGGGGGTTCTCTGGAAACACCATATATTTT.

The chain joins TRBV18 to TRBJ1-1, with D tentatively TRBD1 (6 bases). The CDR3 is 14 amino acids. V was shortened by 6 bases and J by 1 base, with 12 bases between the two germline ends. Germline V gene data show CDR1 as KGHSH and CDR2 as LQKENI. CDR3 region: CASSGGAENTEAFF. The CDR3 DNA reads TGTGCCAGCTCTGGGGGGGCCGAGAACACTGAAGCTTTCTTT.

The gene calls are TRBV7-2 and TRBJ2-3, with 7 nucleotides matching TRBD2. Trimming at V came to 5 bases and at J to 6 bases, leaving 11 bases not matched to a gene. Germline CDR1 is SGHTA and CDR2 is FQGNSA. CDR3 length: 15 amino acids. In nucleotides, the CDR3 is TGTGCCAGCAGCACCCTCCGGACTAGAGGTGATACGCAGTATTTT. This translates into CASSTLRTRGDTQYF. Combining the CDR3 with reference TRBV7-2 and TRBJ2-3 gives the whole variable domain GAGVSQSPSNKVTEKGKDVELRCDPISGHTALYWYRQSLGQGLEFLIYFQGNSAPDKSGLPSDRFSAERTGGSVSTLTIQRTQQEDSAVYLCASSTLRTRGDTQYFGPGTRLTVL.

About this clone itself: Other DNA sequences of this sample code for an identical CDR3. J is TRBJ2-2 and V is TRBV7-2; D is uncertain. The CDR3 has 12 residues. Trimming cost V 4 bases and J 3 bases, with 3 bases left between them. Germline V gene sequence: CDR1 SGHTA, CDR2 FQGNSA. This chain's CDR3 is CASSSYTGELFF. The CDR3 bases are TGTGCCAGCAGCTCTTACACCGGGGAGCTGTTTTTT. The variable domain in full, completed from reference TRBV7-2 and TRBJ2-2, reads GAGVSQSPSNKVTEKGKDVELRCDPISGHTALYWYRQSLGQGLEFLIYFQGNSAPDKSGLPSDRFSAERTGGSVSTLTIQRTQQEDSAVYLCASSSYTGELFFGEGSRLTVL.